The TCR beta chain under discussion was sequenced for a study of cytomegalovirus exposure and HLA in healthy donors. In the case of this clone: Its specificity is unknown.

The CDR3 runs to 16 residues. Looked up from germline, CDR1 is MDHEN and CDR2 is SYDVKM. V dropped 6 bases and J dropped 6 bases, with 18 bases sitting between them. Whole-study results and caveats: Some TCR beta chains (about 170 of them) were listed as cytomegalovirus-associated. Confirmation in vitro established that three CMV-associated chains were specific for CMV antigens.

Generated by immunoSEQ multiplex PCR, the TCRdb table keeps only in-frame clones and is missing some. The sample has under 250,000 clones; 75% to 90% are singletons. The specimen sequenced was PBMCs. The sequence derives from a woman between 18 and 29 years old in good health and CMV-seronegative. The chain links TRBV28 to TRBJ1-6, with unresolved D. The CDR3 DNA is TGTGCCAGCAGCCTACTAAATACCTTGGTTAATTCACCCCTCCACTTT. This codes for CASSLLNTLVNSPLHF.